This T cell receptor beta chain was captured by sequencing in a study of shared clonotypes between healthy human individuals. Broader study findings: Donor scarcity curtailed the genetic and exposure-history diversity represented herein. It was observed that approximately 5% of naive CD4 clonotypes were shared across a handful of donors.

CDR3 length: 14 amino acids. V was cut by 0 bases and J by 7 bases, with 9 bases left in between. Sequencing was performed with immunoSEQ multiplex PCR; in TCRdb, only in-frame clones are kept and a portion is missing. The data show 2 million to 2.5 million clones, roughly 95% seen once. All donors qualified as healthy HIV-negative adults and had experienced no recent acute infections or vaccinations. Naive CD4+ cells were CD45RA-selected; the remaining cells were memory. With regard to this clone: Its target is not known.

The sequence came from a young man in good health. Specimen: naive CD4+ T cells sorted from blood. Subset defined: CD45RA+ positively selected. The gene calls are TRBV23-1 and TRBJ1-4; D unclear. TRBV23-1 is flagged as an ORF with uncertain function. The CDR3 coding sequence is TGCGCCAGCAGTCAATCTTGGGCTGCTGAAAAACTGTTTTTT. As protein: CASSQSWAAEKLFF.